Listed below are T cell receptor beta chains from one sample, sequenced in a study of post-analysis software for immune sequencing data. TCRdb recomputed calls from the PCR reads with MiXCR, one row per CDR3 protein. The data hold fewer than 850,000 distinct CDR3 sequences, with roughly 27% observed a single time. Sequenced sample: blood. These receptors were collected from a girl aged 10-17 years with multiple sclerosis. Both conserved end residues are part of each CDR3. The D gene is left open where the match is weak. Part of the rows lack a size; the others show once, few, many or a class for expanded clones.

DNA: TGTGCCAGCAGTTCCTATGAACCACCGACCCAGTACTTC; CDR3: CASSSYEPPTQYF; D: -; size: few; J: TRBJ2-5; V: TRBV12-3/TRBV12-4
DNA: TGCAGTGCTAGAAGGGACAGGGTGGGGGATCAGCCCCAGCATTTT; CDR3: CSARRDRVGDQPQHF; D: TRBD1; size: -; J: TRBJ1-5; V: TRBV20-1
DNA: TGCAGTGCCCGTCGGGCAGGCTCTGGGGCCAACGTCCTGACTTTC; CDR3: CSARRAGSGANVLTF; D: -; size: once; J: TRBJ2-6; V: TRBV20-1
DNA: TGTGCCAGCACCCCATTGGGCAGGGCAAGCGGGGACTCCTACGAGCAGTACTTC; CDR3: CASTPLGRASGDSYEQYF; D: TRBD2; size: few; J: TRBJ2-7; V: TRBV27
DNA: TGTGCCAGCAGCTTTGTAGAGCGGGGGGCCTACAATGAGCAGTTCTTC; CDR3: CASSFVERGAYNEQFF; D: TRBD2; size: many; J: TRBJ2-1; V: TRBV7-8
DNA: TGCAGTGCTAGAGTGACGGGAGAGTTCCATGAGCAGTACTTC; CDR3: CSARVTGEFHEQYF; D: -; size: -; J: TRBJ2-5; V: TRBV20-1
DNA: TGCAGCGCCGGGACACCGGCGGGCTATGGCTACACCTTC; CDR3: CSAGTPAGYGYTF; D: -; size: -; J: TRBJ1-2; V: TRBV29-1
DNA: TGCAGTGCTAGAGATTTCCGGACAGCCCCTATTAGCAATCAGCCCCAGCATTTT; CDR3: CSARDFRTAPISNQPQHF; D: -; size: few; J: TRBJ1-5; V: TRBV20-1
DNA: TGTGCCAGCAGCTCGGGAGCCAGAACATCCTACGAGCAGTACTTC; CDR3: CASSSGARTSYEQYF; D: -; size: few; J: TRBJ2-7; V: TRBV7-9
DNA: TGCAGTGCTGACACTAGCGGGAGGGCCTACGAGCAGTACTTC; CDR3: CSADTSGRAYEQYF; D: TRBD2; size: few; J: TRBJ2-7; V: TRBV20-1
DNA: TGCAGCGTTGAGCCGGGACTAGCGGGAGAGACCCAGTACTTC; CDR3: CSVEPGLAGETQYF; D: TRBD2; size: -; J: TRBJ2-5; V: TRBV29-1
DNA: TGTGCCACCAGTGATACCTCTAGCGGCCCCACAGATACGCAGTATTTT; CDR3: CATSDTSSGPTDTQYF; D: TRBD2; size: -; J: TRBJ2-3; V: TRBV24-1
DNA: TGTGCCTCCAGCCCGGGACAGGGGTGGCAAGAGACCCAGTACTTC; CDR3: CASSPGQGWQETQYF; D: TRBD1; size: few; J: TRBJ2-5; V: TRBV24-1
DNA: TGCGCCAGCAGCTTACCCGGGACTAGCGGGGGGACGGCAGATACGCAGTATTTT; CDR3: CASSLPGTSGGTADTQYF; D: TRBD2; size: -; J: TRBJ2-3; V: TRBV5-1
DNA: TGCAGTGCTAGACGGCGGGGGTGGGAGCAGTACTTC; CDR3: CSARRRGWEQYF; D: TRBD2; size: few; J: TRBJ2-7; V: TRBV20-1
DNA: TGCAGCGTTGAAAGGGGTTCGTCCCGCCAGACCCAGTACTTC; CDR3: CSVERGSSRQTQYF; D: -; size: many; J: TRBJ2-5; V: TRBV29-1
DNA: TGTGCCATCAATGGACAGGGGGAAGATCAGCCCCAGCATTTT; CDR3: CAINGQGEDQPQHF; D: TRBD1; size: -; J: TRBJ1-5; V: TRBV10-3
DNA: TGTGCCATCAGTTCACAGGGTAACTATGGCTACACCTTC; CDR3: CAISSQGNYGYTF; D: -; size: few; J: TRBJ1-2; V: TRBV10-3
DNA: TGCAGTGCTAGATTCGGCGGCCAGCCCCAGCATTTT; CDR3: CSARFGGQPQHF; D: -; size: -; J: TRBJ1-5; V: TRBV20-1
DNA: TGCAGCGTTCTCCCGCAGGGGGCTCGGGGTGAGCAGTTCTTC; CDR3: CSVLPQGARGEQFF; D: TRBD1; size: few; J: TRBJ2-1; V: TRBV29-1
DNA: TGTGCCAGCAGTTTAGGCGGACCCCTCCACTTT; CDR3: CASSLGGPLHF; D: -; size: many; J: TRBJ1-6; V: TRBV12-3/TRBV12-4
DNA: TGTGCCAGCAGCTATGAAAACACAGGGGCGGAAGCTTTCTTT; CDR3: CASSYENTGAEAFF; D: TRBD1; size: -; J: TRBJ1-1; V: TRBV5-4
DNA: TGTGCCAGCAGTTACTCTGTGAGGGGGGTGGCTAACTATGGCTACACCTTC; CDR3: CASSYSVRGVANYGYTF; D: -; size: -; J: TRBJ1-2; V: TRBV6-5
DNA: TGCAGTGCTATGGGACTCAATCAGCCCCAGCATTTT; CDR3: CSAMGLNQPQHF; D: -; size: -; J: TRBJ1-5; V: TRBV20-1
DNA: TGTGCCACCAGTGACAAGGGCAGGGCGGGTGGCTACACCTTC; CDR3: CATSDKGRAGGYTF; D: -; size: -; J: TRBJ1-2; V: TRBV24-1
DNA: TGTGCCAGCAGCCAAGATCAGGGGACACCACTAATAGACTACAATGAGCAGTTCTTC; CDR3: CASSQDQGTPLIDYNEQFF; D: -; size: -; J: TRBJ2-1; V: TRBV3-1
DNA: TGCAGTGGATCTAGCGGGAGCGAGCAGTACTTC; CDR3: CSGSSGSEQYF; D: TRBD2; size: few; J: TRBJ2-7; V: TRBV20-1